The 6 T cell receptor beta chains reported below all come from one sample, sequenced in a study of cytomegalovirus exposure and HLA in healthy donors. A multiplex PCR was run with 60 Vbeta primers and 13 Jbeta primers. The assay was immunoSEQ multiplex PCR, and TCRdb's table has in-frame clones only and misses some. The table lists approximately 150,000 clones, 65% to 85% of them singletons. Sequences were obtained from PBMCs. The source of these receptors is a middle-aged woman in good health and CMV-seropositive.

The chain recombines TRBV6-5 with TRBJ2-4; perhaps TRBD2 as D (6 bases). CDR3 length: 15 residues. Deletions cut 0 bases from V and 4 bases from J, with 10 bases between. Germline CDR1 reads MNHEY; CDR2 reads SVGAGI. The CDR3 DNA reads TGTGCCAGCAGTTACTCGACTAGTGGAAAAAACATTCAGTACTTC. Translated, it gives CASSYSTSGKNIQYF.

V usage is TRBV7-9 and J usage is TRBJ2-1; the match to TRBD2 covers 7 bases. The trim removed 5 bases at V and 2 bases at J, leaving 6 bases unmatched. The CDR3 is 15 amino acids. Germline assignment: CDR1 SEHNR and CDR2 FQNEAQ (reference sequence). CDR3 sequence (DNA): TGTGCCAGCAGCCTGGGACTAACAACCTACAATGAGCAGTTCTTC. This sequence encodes CASSLGLTTYNEQFF. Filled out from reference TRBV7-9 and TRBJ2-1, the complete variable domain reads DTGVSQNPRHKITKRGQNVTFRCDPISEHNRLYWYRQTLGQGPEFLTYFQNEAQLEKSRLLSDRFSAERPKGSFSTLEIQRTEQGDSAMYLCASSLGLTTYNEQFFGPGTRLTVL.

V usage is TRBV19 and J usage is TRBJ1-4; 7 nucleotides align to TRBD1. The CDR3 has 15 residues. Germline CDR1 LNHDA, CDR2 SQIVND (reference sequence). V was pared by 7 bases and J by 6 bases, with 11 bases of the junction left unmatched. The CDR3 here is CASKVEGAGHEKLFF. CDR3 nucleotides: TGTGCCAGTAAGGTCGAGGGGGCTGGACATGAAAAACTGTTTTTT.

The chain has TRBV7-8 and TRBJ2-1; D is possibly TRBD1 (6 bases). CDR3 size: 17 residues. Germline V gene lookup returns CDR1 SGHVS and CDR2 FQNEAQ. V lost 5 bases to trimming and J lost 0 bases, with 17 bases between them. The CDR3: CASSDPEGVSSYNEQFF. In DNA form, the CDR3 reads TGTGCCAGCAGCGATCCTGAGGGGGTTAGCTCCTACAATGAGCAGTTCTTC.

The CDR3, as DNA: TGTGCCAGCAGTTTAAAAAGCAAGGTCTCACTAGCTGGGAGCAATCAGCCCCAGCATTTT. This encodes CASSLKSKVSLAGSNQPQHF. The genes are TRBV28 and TRBJ1-5; D is unclear. The CDR3 runs to 20 residues. With 2 bases removed from V and 1 base from J, the gap between germline ends came to 24 bases. CDR1 is MDHEN and CDR2 is SYDVKM in the germline V gene.

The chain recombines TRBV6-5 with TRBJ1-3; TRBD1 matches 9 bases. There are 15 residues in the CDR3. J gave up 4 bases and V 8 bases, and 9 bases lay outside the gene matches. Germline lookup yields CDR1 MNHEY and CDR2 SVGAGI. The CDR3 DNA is TGTGCCAGCGGACCGGGACAGGGCAGAGGAAACACCATATATTTT. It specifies CASGPGQGRGNTIYF.